This T cell receptor beta chain was recorded in a study of blood T cell repertoires in COVID-19 (dated by TCRdb to 2018 to 2021). About the study as a whole: The collaborator samples originated in the United States, Italy and Spain and spanned the acute and convalescent phases of COVID-19. Samples were obtained from the ongoing ImmuneRACE study (first 160 participants) and from over a thousand subjects provided by 6 global collaborators. A freely available public database, intended as a resource for researchers studying the immune response to SARS-CoV-2, is where the repertoires were released. The prospective study material was composed of cDNA or gDNA derived from T cells, B-cell-depleted T cells, or PBMCs. Deeply sampled blood TCRbeta repertoires from subjects exposed to, actively infected with, or recovered from COVID-19 were included in the dataset. Where available, HLA class I and class II types were obtained from metadata supplied by the sample provider rather than from assay-based typing. Nearly every sample came with metadata listing a de-identified subject ID, COVID-19 status, age in years and sex. Overall study results and their limits: How much clinical and demographic metadata was included differed by source and by participant, and the metadata was provided uncurated.

To note about this clone: Its antigen is not yet known. Base qualities are not recorded, but no much larger clone differs from it by a single base.

Unmatched junction bases come to 6, with V trimmed by 2 bases and J by 4 bases. CDR1 and CDR2 are drawn from the germline V gene: SGHDT, YYEEEE. The CDR3, cysteine through phenylalanine, is 15 amino acids long. This entry keeps only the CDR3 DNA: 45 bases, framed from base 1. TCRbeta CDR3 regions were amplified from genomic DNA by means of the immunoSEQ Assay, a bias-controlled multiplex PCR. In the original analysis: The number of nucleated cells in each sample was estimated by amplification of reference gene primers within the assay. To quantify the absolute abundance of each unique TCRbeta CDR3 rearrangement, sequence reads were collapsed and filtered. For each sample, productive Simpson clonality was calculated as the square root of Simpson's diversity index across productive rearrangements. This is the immuneACCESS table as TCRdb keeps it, with only in-frame sequences that have V and J called. A part of the clones is gone; compared with another copy, unresolved V genes explain less than half, and the rest is unexplained. Clonal size and the V and J genes are those of that table, whereas D and trimming came from the DNA. The sample data list approximately 280,000 clones, and roughly 85% of these were observed just once. The ten most abundant clones make up about 2.5% of the sample.

Participants in the prospective study were aged roughly 18 to 100 years, lived in under 30 United States geographic areas, and enrolled through a virtual design. Cohort assignment in the prospective study relied on participant-reported clinical history from a screening survey and a study questionnaire. For ImmuneRACE Cohort 3, a participant was defined as recovered based on two consecutive negative NP/OP PCR tests, clearance by a healthcare professional, or resolution of symptoms. In the prospective study, mobile phlebotomists collected whole blood, serum and a nasopharyngeal or oropharyngeal swab from each participant. Additional blood draws and questionnaires over an approximately two-month period could optionally be provided by prospective study participants. Blood samples from the prospective study were shipped frozen or at room temperature prior to DNA extraction.

The specimen was PBMCs or T cells enriched from blood (not recorded which). The chain is made from TRBV5-6 and TRBJ2-5; 9 nucleotides in the junction match TRBD1. The source is a woman aged 50 to 65 who had recovered from COVID-19. The nucleotides are TGTGCCAGCAGCTTCCTACAGGGGGCAAGAGAGACCCAGTACTTC. Translation gives CASSFLQGARETQYF.